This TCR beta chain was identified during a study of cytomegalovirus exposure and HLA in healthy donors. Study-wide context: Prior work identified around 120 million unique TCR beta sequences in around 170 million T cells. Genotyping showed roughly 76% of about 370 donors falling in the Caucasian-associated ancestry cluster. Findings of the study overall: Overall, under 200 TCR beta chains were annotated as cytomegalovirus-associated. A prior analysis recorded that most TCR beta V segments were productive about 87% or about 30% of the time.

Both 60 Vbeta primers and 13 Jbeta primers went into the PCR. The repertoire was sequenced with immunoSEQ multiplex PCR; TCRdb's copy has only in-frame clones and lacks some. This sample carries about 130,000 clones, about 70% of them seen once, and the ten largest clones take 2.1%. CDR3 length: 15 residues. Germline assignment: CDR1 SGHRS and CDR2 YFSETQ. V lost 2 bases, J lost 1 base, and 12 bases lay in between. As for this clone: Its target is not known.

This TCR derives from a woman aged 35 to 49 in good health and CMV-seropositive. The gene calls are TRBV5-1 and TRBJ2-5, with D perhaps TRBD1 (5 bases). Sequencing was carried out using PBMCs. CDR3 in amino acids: CASSFGDRTQETQYF. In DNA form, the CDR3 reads TGCGCCAGCAGCTTTGGAGACAGAACCCAAGAGACCCAGTACTTC.